A single sample is the source of the 27 T cell receptor beta chains below, sequenced in a study of control samples from healthy donors and cancer patients. The data were produced by immunoSEQ multiplex PCR, yet TCRdb's version contains in-frame clones alone and is incomplete. The sample includes 65,000 to 90,000 clones, more than 70% of them seen just once. Sequenced sample: blood. The receptors originated from a man between 50 and 59 years old in good health.

The genes are TRBV7-8 and TRBJ1-2; maybe TRBD1 (6 bases). The CDR3 has 15 residues. Germline V gene lookup returns CDR1 SGHVS and CDR2 FQNEAQ. The V end lost 4 bases, the J end lost 0 bases, and 12 bases lay between the germline ends. The CDR3 DNA reads as TGTGCCAGCAGCTCTGACAGGCTCGCTAACTATGGCTACACCTTC. It codes for CASSSDRLANYGYTF.

CDR3 DNA: TGTGCCAGCAGTTCGACAGGGGTTGGAGAAGCTTTCTTT. Protein product: CASSSTGVGEAFF. This chain links TRBV6-5 with TRBJ1-1; 8 bases line up with TRBD1. CDR1 is MNHEY, CDR2 SVGAGI, per germline. V was pared by 4 bases and J by 8 bases, with 6 bases of the junction left unmatched. The CDR3 loop spans 13 amino acids.

J is TRBJ1-1 and V is TRBV18, with D possibly matching TRBD1 (5 bases). Germline values: CDR1 KGHSH, CDR2 LQKENI. This CDR3 is built from 14 residues. Trimming took off 2 bases at V and 6 bases at J, with 13 bases between the two ends. In DNA, the CDR3 is TGTGCCAGCTCACCAGGACTGCGGGGCTCTGAAGCTTTCTTT. Residues: CASSPGLRGSEAFF.

This clone was counted a few times. The V call is TRBV7-9, the J call TRBJ2-2; 11 bases line up with TRBD2. Unmatched junction bases numbered 6, after V lost 5 bases and J lost 7 bases. Per germline, CDR1 SEHNR and CDR2 FQNEAQ (reference sequence). The CDR3 runs 15 residues. For the CDR3, the DNA is TGTGCCAGCAGCACCGGGACTAGCGGAATCGGGGAGCTGTTTTTT. Translating gives CASSTGTSGIGELFF.

The chain uses TRBV14 and TRBJ2-7; tentatively, D is TRBD1 (7 bases). CDR3 length equals 15 residues. The germline V gene has CDR1 SGHDN and CDR2 FVKESK. The V and J ends lost 0 bases and 2 bases respectively, with 11 bases between them. The CDR3 loop reads CASSQELRGAYEQYF. For the CDR3, the DNA is TGTGCCAGCAGCCAAGAGCTCAGGGGGGCCTACGAGCAGTACTTC.

The CDR3 loop is CASSGGVGYEQFF. DNA of the CDR3: TGTGCCAGCAGCGGAGGGGTAGGGTACGAGCAGTTCTTC. The V gene is TRBV11-3, the J gene TRBJ2-1; D perhaps matches TRBD2 (6 bases). The CDR3 sequence is 13 residues long. The germline V gene encodes CDR1 SGHNT and CDR2 YENEEA. V was clipped by 5 bases and J by 10 bases, with 15 bases between them.

The chain uses TRBV6-2 or TRBV6-3 and TRBJ1-2; 7 nucleotides agree with TRBD1. Germline V gives CDR1 MNHEY, CDR2 SVGEGT. The trim removed 4 bases at V and 1 base at J, leaving 9 bases unmatched. This CDR3 is built from 16 residues. For the CDR3, the DNA is TGTGCCAGCAGTTTTCCGGGACAGATATTTAACTATGGCTACACCTTC. Translating it yields CASSFPGQIFNYGYTF.

The chain links TRBV19 to TRBJ2-1; 8 positions agree with TRBD2. V trimming: 6 bases; J trimming: 0 bases; junction bases outside the gene matches: 4. The CDR3 is 15 residues long. Germline-derived CDR1 and CDR2 are LNHDA and SQIVND (reference sequence). As DNA, the CDR3 is TGTGCCAGTAGCCCCGGGACTAGCTCCTACAATGAGCAGTTCTTC. Translated: CASSPGTSSYNEQFF.

This CDR3 reads CASSDQDRKLFF. The CDR3 DNA sequence: TGTGCCAGCAGTGATCAGGACAGAAAACTGTTTTTT. The chain joins TRBV25-1 to TRBJ1-4, with D possibly TRBD1 on 6 matching bases. V was clipped by 3 bases and J by 10 bases, with 9 bases between them. Per germline, CDR1 MGHDK and CDR2 SYGVNS. CDR3 length equals 12 residues.

This sequence joins TRBV12-5 and TRBJ2-3, with 7 bases aligning to TRBD1. This CDR3 is built from 16 residues. The germline V gene encodes CDR1 LGHNT and CDR2 FRNRAP. The V segment lost 6 bases and the J segment 3 bases; nucleotides outside the gene matches: 12. The CDR3, as DNA: TGTGCTAGTGGCCCATCTATCGACAGGGTGACAGATACGCAGTATTTT. This gives the protein CASGPSIDRVTDTQYF.

The chain links TRBV6-5 to TRBJ2-7; the D gene is possibly TRBD2 (7 bases). The germline V gene encodes CDR1 MNHEY and CDR2 SVGAGI. V was shortened by 3 bases and J by 2 bases, with 14 bases between the two germline ends. This CDR3 spans 15 amino acids. The DNA for the CDR3 is TGTGCCAGCAGTTATTTGCGCGGGGGCCCCTACGAGCAGTACTTC. Its protein is CASSYLRGGPYEQYF.

The chain recombines TRBV5-1 with TRBJ2-7; no clear D. The CDR3 runs to 15 residues. The V gene lost 0 bases and the J gene lost 2 bases, with 12 bases spanning the gap. Germline CDR1 SGHRS, CDR2 YFSETQ. CDR3 protein: CASSLVSGTTYEQYF. The CDR3 DNA reads as TGCGCCAGCAGCTTGGTGTCAGGAACTACCTACGAGCAGTACTTC. Full variable domain (missing parts from reference TRBV5-1 and TRBJ2-7): KAGVTQTPRYLIKTRGQQVTLSCSPISGHRSVSWYQQTPGQGLQFLFEYFSETQRNKGNFPGRFSGRQFSNSRSEMNVSTLELGDSALYLCASSLVSGTTYEQYFGPGTRLTVT.

The genes are TRBV12-3 or TRBV12-4 and TRBJ2-7; a weak D match, TRBD1 (5 bases). V gave up 2 bases and J gave up 9 bases, with 11 bases separating them. The CDR3 totals 12 residues. The CDR3 spells CASSLTDTRQYF. CDR3 in DNA: TGTGCCAGCAGTTTAACGGACACCAGGCAGTACTTC.

V is TRBV18 and J is TRBJ1-1; 12 nucleotides align to TRBD1. Germline lookup yields CDR1 KGHSH and CDR2 LQKENI. The CDR3 has 16 residues. V lost 7 bases and J lost 3; bases outside the gene matches: 9. CDR3 loop: CASFPGQGAGYTEAFF. The CDR3 DNA reads as TGTGCCAGCTTTCCGGGACAGGGGGCTGGTTACACTGAAGCTTTCTTT.

The rearrangement uses TRBV6-5 and TRBJ1-2; 7 nucleotides match TRBD1. This CDR3 comprises 15 residues. V dropped 4 bases and J dropped 6; count of bases not matched to a gene: 11. The germline gives CDR1 MNHEY, CDR2 SVGAGI. The CDR3 DNA follows: TGTGCCAGCAGTTCCTACCTCGACAGGGATCATGGCTACACCTTC. Its translation: CASSSYLDRDHGYTF.

The gene calls are TRBV18 and TRBJ1-1; D may be TRBD1 (5 bases). CDR1 is KGHSH, CDR2 LQKENI, per germline. There are 15 residues in the CDR3. The germline V and J ends were trimmed by 3 bases and 5 bases, with 16 bases remaining between them. CDR3 residues: CASSPPSQGRTEAFF. The CDR3 DNA follows: TGTGCCAGCTCACCTCCGTCCCAGGGTAGGACTGAAGCTTTCTTT.

This chain links TRBV6-1 with TRBJ1-2; 7 bases are a match to TRBD1. Trimming took 2 bases from V and 5 from J; bases not matched to a gene: 8. Germline CDR1 MNHNS, CDR2 SASEGT. CDR3 length equals 15 residues. For the CDR3, the DNA is TGTGCCAGCAGTGAAAACAGGGGCTTGGTATATGGCTACACCTTC. Its protein is CASSENRGLVYGYTF.

The rearrangement joins TRBV2 to TRBJ2-1, with TRBD1 matching over 11 bases. CDR3 size: 14 residues. Germline assignment: CDR1 SNHLY and CDR2 FYNNEI. Trimming at V came to 7 bases and at J to 4 bases, leaving 3 bases not matched to a gene. The CDR3 protein is CASTGTGGYNEQFF. CDR3 sequence (DNA): TGTGCCAGCACCGGGACAGGGGGATACAATGAGCAGTTCTTC.

The chain couples TRBV7-9 to TRBJ1-4; TRBD1 aligns across 7 bases. The V gene's germline CDR1 is SEHNR and CDR2 FQNEAQ (reference sequence). This CDR3 has 15 amino acids. V lost 5 bases to trimming and J lost 8 bases; unmatched junction nucleotides: 11. CDR3 in DNA: TGTGCCAGCAGCGATACGCGGGACAGTGGGGAAAAACTGTTTTTT. This encodes CASSDTRDSGEKLFF. Variable domain in full (rest from reference TRBV7-9 and TRBJ1-4): DTGVSQNPRHKITKRGQNVTFRCDPISEHNRLYWYRQTLGQGPEFLTYFQNEAQLEKSRLLSDRFSAERPKGSFSTLEIQRTEQGDSAMYLCASSDTRDSGEKLFFGSGTQLSVL.

The chain couples TRBV7-2 to TRBJ2-1, with TRBD2 identical over 10 bases. The CDR3 loop spans 15 amino acids. Losses at the gene ends were 5 bases for V and 5 bases for J; bases not matched to a gene: 6. CDR1 is SGHTA, CDR2 FQGNSA, per germline. DNA for the CDR3: TGTGCCAGCAGCCTTCGACTAGCGGGCAACAATGAGCAGTTCTTC. Translated, it gives CASSLRLAGNNEQFF. The full variable domain, with the rest looked up from reference TRBV7-2 and TRBJ2-1, is GAGVSQSPSNKVTEKGKDVELRCDPISGHTALYWYRQSLGQGLEFLIYFQGNSAPDKSGLPSDRFSAERTGGSVSTLTIQRTQQEDSAVYLCASSLRLAGNNEQFFGPGTRLTVL.

The chain uses TRBV30 and TRBJ2-2; unclear D gene. The CDR3 has 12 amino acids. Germline loops: CDR1 GTSNPN, CDR2 SVGIG (reference sequence). Trimming shortened V by 0 bases and J by 6 bases, and 5 bases separated the two germline ends. This CDR3 reads CAWSVHSGELFF. The CDR3 DNA reads as TGTGCCTGGAGTGTACATTCCGGGGAGCTGTTTTTT.

This clone was detected many times. The V call is TRBV19, the J call TRBJ1-2; no clear D gene. This CDR3 has 10 amino acids. Germline values: CDR1 LNHDA, CDR2 SQIVND (reference sequence). V lost 6 bases to trimming and J lost 7 bases, with 6 bases between them. This CDR3 reads CASRDLGYTF. The CDR3 DNA follows: TGTGCCAGTAGGGACCTTGGCTACACCTTC.

This sequence joins TRBV6-6 and TRBJ1-3; D is unresolved. This CDR3 spans 14 amino acids. The ends were cut back, 2 bases at V and 4 bases at J, with 9 bases in the middle. CDR1 MNHNY and CDR2 SVGAGI come from the germline V gene (reference sequence). The DNA of the CDR3 is TGTGCCAGCAGTTACGGGGAATCGGGAAACACCATATATTTT. It codes for CASSYGESGNTIYF.

V is TRBV28 and J is TRBJ1-2; 9 bases map to TRBD1. The length of the CDR3 is 16 residues. From germline, CDR1 is MDHEN and CDR2 SYDVKM. V was pared by 5 bases and J by 4 bases, with 11 bases of the junction left unmatched. CDR3 loop: CASSVTAGQGLYGYTF. CDR3 DNA sequence: TGTGCCAGCAGTGTCACAGCGGGACAGGGACTCTATGGCTACACCTTC.

The chain has TRBV4-2 and TRBJ2-4, with TRBD2 matching 8 bases. This CDR3 comprises 15 residues. In germline, CDR1 is LGHNA, CDR2 YNFKEQ. V shed 0 bases and J 8 bases; nucleotides not matched to a gene: 6. CDR3 in amino acids: CASSQEDLGRDIQYF. The CDR3 nucleotides read TGTGCCAGCAGCCAAGAAGACCTCGGGAGGGACATTCAGTACTTC.

This chain connects TRBV6-5 to TRBJ2-5; D is undetermined. Per the germline V gene, CDR1 is MNHEY and CDR2 is SVGAGI. Trimming left V 5 bases short and J 2 bases short, with 15 bases between. The CDR3 contains 15 residues. The CDR3 DNA reads as TGTGCCAGCAGTCCCGACAATCACTGGCAAGAGACCCAGTACTTC. Protein sequence: CASSPDNHWQETQYF.

V gene TRBV5-6 combines with J gene TRBJ1-6; 9 bases are a match to TRBD1. CDR3 length: 19 amino acids. V was clipped by 2 bases and J by 0 bases; unmatched bases: 9. CDR1 and CDR2 (germline): SGHDT, YYEEEE. In nucleotides, the CDR3 is TGTGCCAGCAGCTTCACAGGGGGCCCCTTTAGCTCCTATAATTCACCCCTCCACTTT. The encoded protein is CASSFTGGPFSSYNSPLHF.